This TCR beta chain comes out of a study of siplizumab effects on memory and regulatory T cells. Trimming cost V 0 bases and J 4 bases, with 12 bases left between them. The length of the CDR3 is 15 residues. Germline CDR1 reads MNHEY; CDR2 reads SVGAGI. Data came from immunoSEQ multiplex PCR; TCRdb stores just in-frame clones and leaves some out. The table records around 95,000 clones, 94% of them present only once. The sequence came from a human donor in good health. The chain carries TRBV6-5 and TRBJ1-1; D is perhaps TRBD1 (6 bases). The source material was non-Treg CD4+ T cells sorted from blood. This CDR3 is CASSYSGSGATEAFF. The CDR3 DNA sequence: TGTGCCAGCAGTTACTCGGGGTCGGGGGCCACTGAAGCTTTCTTT.